This is a list of T cell receptor beta chains from one sample in a study of cytomegalovirus exposure and HLA in healthy donors. TCRdb's table, derived via immunoSEQ multiplex PCR, lists solely in-frame clones and lacks some. The data show 90,000 to 120,000 clones, over 75% seen once. Sequencing used PBMCs. These receptors all come from a man younger than 45 in good health and CMV-seronegative. CDR3s include the opening cysteine and the closing phenylalanine or tryptophan. Each record gives: D gene, clone size, V gene, J gene, CDR3 DNA, CDR3 protein. A D gene is named only where the DNA matches it firmly. Clone size, where shown, is once, few, many, or a class for clones that have expanded.

D gene: TRBD2
clone size: .
V gene: TRBV4-2
J gene: TRBJ2-5
CDR3 DNA: TGTGCCAGCAGCCAAGTCGGCCAGAGCGGGGGGGCGAAGACCCAGTACTTC
CDR3 protein: CASSQVGQSGGAKTQYF

D gene: TRBD1
clone size: .
V gene: TRBV2
J gene: TRBJ1-1
CDR3 DNA: TGTGCCAGCGGCTTCGGGACAGGGTACAACACTGAAGCTTTCTTT
CDR3 protein: CASGFGTGYNTEAFF

D gene: TRBD2
clone size: .
V gene: TRBV30
J gene: TRBJ2-1
CDR3 DNA: TGTGCCTGGAGTCCCCGGGTTAGCGGGAGGTTCTATGAGCAGTTCTTC
CDR3 protein: CAWSPRVSGRFYEQFF

D gene: .
clone size: .
V gene: TRBV15
J gene: TRBJ1-1
CDR3 DNA: TGTGCCACCAGCAGAGATCGGGGGGCTGAAGCTTTCTTT
CDR3 protein: CATSRDRGAEAFF

D gene: .
clone size: .
V gene: TRBV30
J gene: TRBJ2-7
CDR3 DNA: TGTGCCTGGAGTCCCTCCTACGAGCAGTACTTC
CDR3 protein: CAWSPSYEQYF

D gene: .
clone size: .
V gene: TRBV9
J gene: TRBJ1-6
CDR3 DNA: TGTGCCAGCAGCACTACGACAGAAGGGGGTTCACCCCTCCACTTT
CDR3 protein: CASSTTTEGGSPLHF

D gene: .
clone size: .
V gene: TRBV6-1
J gene: TRBJ1-4
CDR3 DNA: TGTGCCAGCAGGGAGGACTATCAAGATAATGAAAAACTGTTTTTT
CDR3 protein: CASREDYQDNEKLFF

D gene: TRBD2
clone size: .
V gene: TRBV2
J gene: TRBJ2-3
CDR3 DNA: TGTGCCACCACGACTAGCGCAGATACGCAGTATTTT
CDR3 protein: CATTTSADTQYF

D gene: .
clone size: .
V gene: TRBV14
J gene: TRBJ1-4
CDR3 DNA: TGTGCCAGCAGCCGCAGACAGTTGAGCAATGAAAAACTGTTTTTT
CDR3 protein: CASSRRQLSNEKLFF

D gene: .
clone size: .
V gene: TRBV5-6
J gene: TRBJ2-7
CDR3 DNA: TGTGCCAGCAGCCCGGAGGGACAGTCCTACGAGCAGTACTTC
CDR3 protein: CASSPEGQSYEQYF

D gene: TRBD1
clone size: .
V gene: TRBV11-2
J gene: TRBJ1-2
CDR3 DNA: TGTGCCAGCAGCACTCGGACAGGCGCCTATGGCTACACCTTC
CDR3 protein: CASSTRTGAYGYTF

D gene: .
clone size: .
V gene: TRBV9
J gene: TRBJ2-5
CDR3 DNA: TGTGCCAGCAGCGTAGGGGGTGGTACGGGGTACGAGACCCAGTACTTC
CDR3 protein: CASSVGGGTGYETQYF

D gene: .
clone size: .
V gene: TRBV15
J gene: TRBJ2-7
CDR3 DNA: TGTGCCACCAGCAGAGAGGGCGTCGCCTACGAGCAGTACTTC
CDR3 protein: CATSREGVAYEQYF

D gene: TRBD1
clone size: few
V gene: TRBV30
J gene: TRBJ1-4
CDR3 DNA: TGTGCCTGGAGTGTGGGACAGGTTAATGAAAAACTGTTTTTT
CDR3 protein: CAWSVGQVNEKLFF

D gene: TRBD1
clone size: .
V gene: TRBV6-5
J gene: TRBJ1-1
CDR3 DNA: TGTGCCAGCAGTTACGACAGGGGCAGTGAAGCTTTCTTT
CDR3 protein: CASSYDRGSEAFF

D gene: .
clone size: few
V gene: TRBV7-3
J gene: TRBJ1-1
CDR3 DNA: TGTGCCAGCAGCCCAGGGTATGCGTTCACTGAAGCTTTCTTT
CDR3 protein: CASSPGYAFTEAFF

D gene: TRBD1
clone size: .
V gene: TRBV7-6
J gene: TRBJ1-5
CDR3 DNA: TGTGCCAGCAGCCTCGGGACAGCTAATCAGCCCCAGCATTTT
CDR3 protein: CASSLGTANQPQHF

D gene: .
clone size: .
V gene: TRBV9
J gene: TRBJ2-7
CDR3 DNA: TGTGCCAGCGGAACAGAGGCAAGGGGCGAGCAGTACTTC
CDR3 protein: CASGTEARGEQYF

D gene: TRBD2
clone size: .
V gene: TRBV5-4
J gene: TRBJ2-1
CDR3 DNA: TGTGCCAGCAGCCTCTTTGGACTAGCGGGGAATGAGCAGTTCTTC
CDR3 protein: CASSLFGLAGNEQFF

D gene: .
clone size: once
V gene: TRBV5-4
J gene: TRBJ1-1
CDR3 DNA: TGTGCCAGCAGCTTGGTTGACAGATTGAACACTGAAGCTTTCTTT
CDR3 protein: CASSLVDRLNTEAFF

D gene: .
clone size: few
V gene: TRBV5-6
J gene: TRBJ1-5
CDR3 DNA: TGTGCCAGCAGCTTGGGCCCAGGGATTCAGCCCCAGCATTTT
CDR3 protein: CASSLGPGIQPQHF

D gene: .
clone size: once
V gene: TRBV9
J gene: TRBJ1-3
CDR3 DNA: TGTGCCAGCAGCGGCAGAATCGAAAACACCATATATTTT
CDR3 protein: CASSGRIENTIYF

D gene: TRBD2
clone size: .
V gene: TRBV4-1
J gene: TRBJ2-1
CDR3 DNA: TGCGCCAGCACGACGACGGGGGGAGGAAAACATGAGCAGTTCTTC
CDR3 protein: CASTTTGGGKHEQFF

D gene: TRBD2
clone size: once
V gene: TRBV4-1
J gene: TRBJ2-7
CDR3 DNA: TGCGCCAGCAGCCTCCAGCGGGGGCCTTACGAGCAGTACTTC
CDR3 protein: CASSLQRGPYEQYF

D gene: TRBD1
clone size: .
V gene: TRBV29-1
J gene: TRBJ2-7
CDR3 DNA: TGCAGCGCTAGACAGGGGGCCGGGGAGCAGTACTTC
CDR3 protein: CSARQGAGEQYF

D gene: .
clone size: .
V gene: TRBV14
J gene: TRBJ2-2
CDR3 DNA: TGTGCCAGCAGCCAAGGCGTGGGCCTGAACACCGGGGAGCTGTTTTTT
CDR3 protein: CASSQGVGLNTGELFF

D gene: .
clone size: .
V gene: TRBV30
J gene: TRBJ2-7
CDR3 DNA: TGTGCCTGGAGTGTATCCCTATACGAGCAGTACTTC
CDR3 protein: CAWSVSLYEQYF

D gene: .
clone size: .
V gene: TRBV28
J gene: TRBJ1-1
CDR3 DNA: TGTGCCAGCAGTTTTGAGGCAAACACTGAAGCTTTCTTT
CDR3 protein: CASSFEANTEAFF

D gene: .
clone size: .
V gene: TRBV30
J gene: TRBJ1-2
CDR3 DNA: TGTGCCGCCATTCGGGACATAAAGTATGGCTACACCTTC
CDR3 protein: CAAIRDIKYGYTF

D gene: TRBD1
clone size: few
V gene: TRBV28
J gene: TRBJ1-4
CDR3 DNA: TGTGCCAGCAGCTCCGCGGGACAGGGTGAAGAAAAACTGTTTTTT
CDR3 protein: CASSSAGQGEEKLFF

D gene: .
clone size: .
V gene: TRBV7-3
J gene: TRBJ1-2
CDR3 DNA: TGTGCCAGCAGCTTTGCAGCGAACTATGGCTACACCTTC
CDR3 protein: CASSFAANYGYTF